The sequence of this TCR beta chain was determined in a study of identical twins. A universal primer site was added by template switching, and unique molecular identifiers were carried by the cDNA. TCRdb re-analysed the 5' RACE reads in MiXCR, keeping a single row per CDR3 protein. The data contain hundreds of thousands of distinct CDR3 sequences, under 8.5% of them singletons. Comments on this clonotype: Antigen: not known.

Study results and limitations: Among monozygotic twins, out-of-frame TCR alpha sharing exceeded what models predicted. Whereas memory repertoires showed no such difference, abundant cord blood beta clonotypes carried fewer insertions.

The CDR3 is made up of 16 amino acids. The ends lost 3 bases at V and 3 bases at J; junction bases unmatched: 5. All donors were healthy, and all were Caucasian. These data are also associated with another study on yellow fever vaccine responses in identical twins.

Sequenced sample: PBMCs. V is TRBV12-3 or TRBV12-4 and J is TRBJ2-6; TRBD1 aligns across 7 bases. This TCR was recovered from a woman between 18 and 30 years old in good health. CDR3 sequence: CASSFDRADGANVLTF. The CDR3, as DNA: TGTGCCAGCAGTTTCGACAGGGCGGATGGGGCCAACGTCCTGACTTTC.